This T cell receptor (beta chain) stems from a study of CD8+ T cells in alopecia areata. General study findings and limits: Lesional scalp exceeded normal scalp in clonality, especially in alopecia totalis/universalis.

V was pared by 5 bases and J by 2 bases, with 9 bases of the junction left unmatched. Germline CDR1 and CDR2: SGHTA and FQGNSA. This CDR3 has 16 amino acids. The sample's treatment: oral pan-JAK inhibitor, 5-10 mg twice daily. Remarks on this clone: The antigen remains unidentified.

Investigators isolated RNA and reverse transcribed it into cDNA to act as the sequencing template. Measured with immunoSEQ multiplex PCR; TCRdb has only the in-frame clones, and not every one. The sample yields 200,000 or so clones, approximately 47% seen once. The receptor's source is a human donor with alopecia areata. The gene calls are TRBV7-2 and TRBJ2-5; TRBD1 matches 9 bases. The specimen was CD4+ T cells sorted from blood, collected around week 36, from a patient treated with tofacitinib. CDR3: CASSAPLDRGQETQYF. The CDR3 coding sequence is TGTGCCAGCAGCGCCCCTCTCGACAGGGGGCAAGAGACCCAGTACTTC.